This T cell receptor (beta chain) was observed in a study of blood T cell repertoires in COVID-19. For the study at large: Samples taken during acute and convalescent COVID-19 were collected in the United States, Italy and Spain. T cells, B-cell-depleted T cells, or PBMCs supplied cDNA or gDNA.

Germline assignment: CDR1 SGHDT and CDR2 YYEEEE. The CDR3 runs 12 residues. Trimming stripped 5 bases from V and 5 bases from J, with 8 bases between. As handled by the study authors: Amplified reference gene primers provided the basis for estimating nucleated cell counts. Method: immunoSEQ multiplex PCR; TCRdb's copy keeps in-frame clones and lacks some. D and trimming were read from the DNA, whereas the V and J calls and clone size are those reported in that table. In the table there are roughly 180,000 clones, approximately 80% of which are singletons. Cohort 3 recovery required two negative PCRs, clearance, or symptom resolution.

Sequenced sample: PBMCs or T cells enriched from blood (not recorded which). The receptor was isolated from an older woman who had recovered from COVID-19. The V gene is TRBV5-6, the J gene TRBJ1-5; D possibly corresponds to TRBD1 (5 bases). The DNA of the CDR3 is TGTGCCAGCAGTTGGGGCGATCAGCCCCAGCATTTT. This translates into CASSWGDQPQHF.